A selection of T cell receptor beta chains follows, all from one sample in a study of STAT5B mutations in CD4+ large granular lymphocyte leukemia. Sequenced by immunoSEQ multiplex PCR; TCRdb stores in-frame clones only, minus some. The data hold some 35,000 clones, with about 76% observed a single time. The sequenced material came from CD4+ T cells from blood buffy coats. All receptors derive from a human donor in good health. CDR3s include the opening cysteine and the closing phenylalanine or tryptophan. D genes are given only for firm matches. Rows may omit the clone size; those that give it use once, few, many or a size class.

TRBJ1-1 TRBD1 TRBV7-9 - TGTGCCAGCAGCTGGGGGCCCGGACAGGGGGACACTGAAGCTTTCTTT CASSWGPGQGDTEAFF
TRBJ1-1 - TRBV6-5 - TGTGCCAGCAGGCGTTTTATGGTCCCTCGCACTGAAGCTTTCTTT CASRRFMVPRTEAFF
TRBJ1-3 - TRBV9 - TGTGCCAGCGGACGGGGGAACACCATATATTTT CASGRGNTIYF
TRBJ1-1 - TRBV27 - TGTGCCAGCAGTTTATCACGTCGGGGCGGCACTGAAGCTTTCTTT CASSLSRRGGTEAFF
TRBJ2-1 - TRBV6-6 - TGTGCCAGCAGTATCAACCCGGGGAGCTCCTACAATGAGCAGTTCTTC CASSINPGSSYNEQFF
TRBJ2-7 TRBD2 TRBV7-2 - TGTGCCAGCAGCTGGGGACTAGCGGGTTCCAACGAGCAGTACTTC CASSWGLAGSNEQYF
TRBJ2-7 TRBD1 TRBV27 - TGTGCCAGCAGGTCGGGGACAGGCTACGAGCAGTACTTC CASRSGTGYEQYF
TRBJ1-1 TRBD1 TRBV29-1 - TGCCAATCAGGGGGCGATGAAGCTTTCTTT CQSGGDEAFF
TRBJ2-1 - TRBV27 - TGTGCCAGCAGCCGACCGGGCCCCCCTGGGAATGAGCAGTTCTTC CASSRPGPPGNEQFF
TRBJ1-1 - TRBV6-1 - TGTGCCAGCAGTATGTCGGGGCGTCCTGAAGCTTTCTTT CASSMSGRPEAFF
TRBJ1-1 - TRBV14 once TGTGCCAGCAGCCCTCTCCGACTGGGCAACACTGAAGCTTTCTTT CASSPLRLGNTEAFF
TRBJ2-1 - TRBV7-2 - TGTGCCAGCACCCCGAGCTCCTACAATGAGCAGTTCTTC CASTPSSYNEQFF
TRBJ2-1 TRBD2 TRBV15 - TGTGCCACCAGCAGAGGGCGGGAGGCTTACAATGAGCAGTTCTTC CATSRGREAYNEQFF
TRBJ1-1 - TRBV11-2 few TGTGCCAGCAGCTCCCTACGTGGGAACACTGAAGCTTTCTTT CASSSLRGNTEAFF
TRBJ1-6 - TRBV6-1 - TGTGCCAGCAGTGACCCGTGGGGGGGAGGAGAGAATTCACCCCTCCACTTT CASSDPWGGGENSPLHF
TRBJ1-3 - TRBV15 - TGTGCCACCAGTCTCACAGGGCGGAACACCATATATTTT CATSLTGRNTIYF
TRBJ2-3 - TRBV4-1 - TGCGCCAGCAGCCAAGCCGGTACAGATACGCAGTATTTT CASSQAGTDTQYF
TRBJ2-5 - TRBV7-2 - TGTGCCAGCAGCTTAGATTCCCATGGGCCTCTAAAACAAGAGACCCAGTACTTC CASSLDSHGPLKQETQYF
TRBJ1-2 TRBD1 TRBV7-9 - TGTGCCAGCAGCCAAGGACAGGGGAGCTATGGCTACACCTTC CASSQGQGSYGYTF
TRBJ2-2 - TRBV5-5 - TGTGCCAGCAGCTTGCAGCCCATAGAACAGAACACCGGGGAGCTGTTTTTT CASSLQPIEQNTGELFF
TRBJ2-1 TRBD2 TRBV7-9 - TGTGCCAGCAGCTTAGCGGGGCGGGGGGGCGCGGATGAGCAGTTCTTC CASSLAGRGGADEQFF
TRBJ1-3 - TRBV10-3 - TGTGCCATCAGTCTCAGCGGCGCTGGAAACACCATATATTTT CAISLSGAGNTIYF
TRBJ2-3 TRBD2 TRBV14 - TGTGCCAGCAGCCATAGAGCGGGGACTGCGGGAGATACGCAGTATTTT CASSHRAGTAGDTQYF
TRBJ1-3 - TRBV2 - TGTGCCAGCGGGGGCCTCGGAAACACCATATATTTT CASGGLGNTIYF
TRBJ2-7 - TRBV5-4 - TGTGCCAGCAGCTTGAGGGGAACCTACGAGCAGTACTTC CASSLRGTYEQYF
TRBJ1-5 TRBD1 TRBV7-2 - TGTGCCAGCAGCTTAGGGGACAGCCCACGGCAGCCCCAGCATTTT CASSLGDSPRQPQHF
TRBJ1-3 TRBD1 TRBV7-8 - TGTGCCAGCAGCTCGGGGACAGGGGGAAACACCATATATTTT CASSSGTGGNTIYF
TRBJ1-2 - TRBV6-5 - TGTGCCAGTACTAAGGGGGAATCCTATGGCTACACCTTC CASTKGESYGYTF
TRBJ2-1 - TRBV6-1 - TGTGCCAGCGTCGGGATTGGGCAGACCTACAATGAGCAGTTCTTC CASVGIGQTYNEQFF
TRBJ2-7 - TRBV6-5 - TGTGCCAGCAGTTACGAGGCCCGCTACGAGCAGTACTTC CASSYEARYEQYF
TRBJ2-3 TRBD2 TRBV4-2 - TGTGCCAGCAGCAGACTAGCGGGCACAGATACGCAGTATTTT CASSRLAGTDTQYF
TRBJ1-1 TRBD1 TRBV2 - TGTGCCAGAAACAGGGGCCCCAGGGGGAACACTGAAGCTTTCTTT CARNRGPRGNTEAFF
TRBJ1-3 - TRBV7-8 - TGTGCCAGCAGCTTAGAGGCGGTTGGCGGAATATATTTT CASSLEAVGGIYF
TRBJ1-4 - TRBV27 - TGTGCCAGCAGTTTGGGCAGGCCGCTAGATGCAACTAATGAAAAACTGTTTTTT CASSLGRPLDATNEKLFF
TRBJ2-4 TRBD1 TRBV19 - TGTGCCAGTAGTCTACCGACAGGGTCAGCCAAAAACATTCAGTACTTC CASSLPTGSAKNIQYF
TRBJ2-3 - TRBV6-1 - TGTGCCAGCTGTCAGACAGCACCCACAGATACGCAGTATTTT CASCQTAPTDTQYF
TRBJ1-5 - TRBV7-9 - TGTGCCAGCAGCTTAGGGGGGGGCAATCAGCCCCAGCATTTT CASSLGGGNQPQHF
TRBJ1-1 - TRBV5-1 few TGCGCCAGCAGCTCGACAAACGGGGCCGCGAACACTGAAGCTTTCTTT CASSSTNGAANTEAFF
TRBJ2-3 TRBD2 TRBV18 - TGTGCCAGCTCACCTATCCCGGCGGGAGCAGGAGATACGCAGTATTTT CASSPIPAGAGDTQYF
TRBJ1-6 TRBD1 TRBV5-4 - TGTGCCAGCAGCGTCGGGACAGGGTTGAGGTCACCCCTCCACTTT CASSVGTGLRSPLHF
TRBJ2-3 - TRBV7-2 once TGTGCCAGCAGCCTAGGTGGGTGGACAGATACGCAGTATTTT CASSLGGWTDTQYF
TRBJ1-1 TRBD1 TRBV5-4 once TGTGCCAGCGGGGAAGACAGGGGGAACACTGAAGCTTTCTTT CASGEDRGNTEAFF